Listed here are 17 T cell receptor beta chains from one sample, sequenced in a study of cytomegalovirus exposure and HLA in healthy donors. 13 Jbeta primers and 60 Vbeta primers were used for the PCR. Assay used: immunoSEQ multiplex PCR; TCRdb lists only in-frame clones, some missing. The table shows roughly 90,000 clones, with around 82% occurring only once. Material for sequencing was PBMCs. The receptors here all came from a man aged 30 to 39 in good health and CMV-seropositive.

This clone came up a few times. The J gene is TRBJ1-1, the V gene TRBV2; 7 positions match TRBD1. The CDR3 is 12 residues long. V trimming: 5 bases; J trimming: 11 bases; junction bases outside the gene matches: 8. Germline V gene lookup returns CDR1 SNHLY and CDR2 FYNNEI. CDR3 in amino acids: CASSTTGRWAFF. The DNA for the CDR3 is TGTGCCAGCAGTACGACAGGGCGGTGGGCTTTCTTT. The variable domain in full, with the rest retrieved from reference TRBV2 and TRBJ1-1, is EPEVTQTPSHQVTQMGQEVILRCVPISNHLYFYWYRQILGQKVEFLVSFYNNEISEKSEIFDDQFSVERPDGSNFTLKIRSTKLEDSAMYFCASSTTGRWAFFGQGTRLTVV.

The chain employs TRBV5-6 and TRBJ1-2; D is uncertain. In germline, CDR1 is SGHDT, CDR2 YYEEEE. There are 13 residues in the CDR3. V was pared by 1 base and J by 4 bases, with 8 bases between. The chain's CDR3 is CASSLNSLYGYTF. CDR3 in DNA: TGTGCCAGCAGCTTGAACAGCCTCTATGGCTACACCTTC. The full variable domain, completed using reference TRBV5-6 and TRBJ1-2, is DAGVTQSPTHLIKTRGQQVTLRCSPKSGHDTVSWYQQALGQGPQFIFQYYEEEERQRGNFPDRFSGHQFPNYSSELNVNALLLGDSALYLCASSLNSLYGYTFGSGTRLTVV.

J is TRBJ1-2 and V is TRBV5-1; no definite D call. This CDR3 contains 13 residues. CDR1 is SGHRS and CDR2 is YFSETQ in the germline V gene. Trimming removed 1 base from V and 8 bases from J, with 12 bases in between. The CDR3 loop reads CASSLREEQGYTF. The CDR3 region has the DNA TGCGCCAGCAGCTTGCGAGAAGAACAGGGCTACACCTTC.

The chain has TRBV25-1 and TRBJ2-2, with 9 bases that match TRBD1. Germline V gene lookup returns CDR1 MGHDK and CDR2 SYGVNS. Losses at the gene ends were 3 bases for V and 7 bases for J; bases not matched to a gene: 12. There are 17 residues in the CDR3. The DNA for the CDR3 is TGTGCCAGCAGTGAGGGGGGGGGCACAGGGGGCAGCGGGGAGCTGTTTTTT. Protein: CASSEGGGTGGSGELFF.

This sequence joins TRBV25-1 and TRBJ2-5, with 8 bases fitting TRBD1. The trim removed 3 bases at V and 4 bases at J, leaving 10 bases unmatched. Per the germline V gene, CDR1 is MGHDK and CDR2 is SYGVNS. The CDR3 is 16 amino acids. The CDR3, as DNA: TGTGCCAGCAGTGACTATGGACAGGGAGGTTTAGAGACCCAGTACTTC. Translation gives CASSDYGQGGLETQYF.

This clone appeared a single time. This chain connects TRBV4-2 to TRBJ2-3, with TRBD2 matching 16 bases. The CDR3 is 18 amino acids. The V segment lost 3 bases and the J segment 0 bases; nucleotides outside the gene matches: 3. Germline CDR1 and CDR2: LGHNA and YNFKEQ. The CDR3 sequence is CASSHGTSGRASTDTQYF. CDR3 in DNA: TGTGCCAGCAGCCACGGGACTAGCGGGAGGGCCAGCACAGATACGCAGTATTTT.

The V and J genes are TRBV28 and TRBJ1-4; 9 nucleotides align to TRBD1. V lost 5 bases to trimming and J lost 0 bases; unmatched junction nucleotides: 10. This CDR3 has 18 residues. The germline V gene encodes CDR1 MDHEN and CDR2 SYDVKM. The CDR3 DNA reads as TGTGCCAGCAGTCCCCGGGACAGGGAGCAGGCAACTAATGAAAAACTGTTTTTT. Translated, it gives CASSPRDREQATNEKLFF.

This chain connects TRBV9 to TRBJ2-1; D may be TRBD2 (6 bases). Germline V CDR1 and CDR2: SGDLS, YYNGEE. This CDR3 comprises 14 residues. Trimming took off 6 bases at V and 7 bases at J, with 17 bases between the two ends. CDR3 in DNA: TGTGCCAGCAAACGGGAGAGCCCCGGGAATGAGCAGTTCTTC. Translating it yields CASKRESPGNEQFF.

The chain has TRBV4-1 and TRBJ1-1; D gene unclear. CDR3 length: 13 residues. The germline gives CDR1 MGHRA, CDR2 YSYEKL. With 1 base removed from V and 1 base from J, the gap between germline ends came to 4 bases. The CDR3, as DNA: TGCGCCAGCAGCCAAGTCAGGAACACTGAAGCTTTCTTT. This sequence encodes CASSQVRNTEAFF.

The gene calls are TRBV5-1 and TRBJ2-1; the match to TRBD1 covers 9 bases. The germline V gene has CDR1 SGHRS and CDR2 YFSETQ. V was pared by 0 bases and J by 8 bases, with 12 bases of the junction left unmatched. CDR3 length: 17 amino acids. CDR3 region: CASSLAGGTGNGHEQFF. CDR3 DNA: TGCGCCAGCAGCTTGGCCGGAGGGACAGGGAACGGGCATGAGCAGTTCTTC.

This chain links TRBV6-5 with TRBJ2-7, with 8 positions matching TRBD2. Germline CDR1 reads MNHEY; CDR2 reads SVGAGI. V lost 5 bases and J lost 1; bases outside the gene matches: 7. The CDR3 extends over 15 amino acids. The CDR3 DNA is TGTGCCAGCAGTCCCTATAGCGGGATTTCCTACGAGCAGTACTTC. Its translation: CASSPYSGISYEQYF.

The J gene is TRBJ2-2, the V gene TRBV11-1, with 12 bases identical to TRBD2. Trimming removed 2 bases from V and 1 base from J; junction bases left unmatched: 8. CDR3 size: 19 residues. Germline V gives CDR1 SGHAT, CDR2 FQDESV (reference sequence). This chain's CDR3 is CASSLRPGLAGLNTGELFF. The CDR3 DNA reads TGTGCCAGCAGCTTACGCCCCGGACTAGCGGGACTGAACACCGGGGAGCTGTTTTTT.

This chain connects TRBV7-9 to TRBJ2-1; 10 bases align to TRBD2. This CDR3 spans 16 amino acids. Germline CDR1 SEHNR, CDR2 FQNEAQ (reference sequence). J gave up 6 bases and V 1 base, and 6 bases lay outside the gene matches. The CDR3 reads CASSLGSGRASNEQFF. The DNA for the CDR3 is TGTGCCAGCAGCTTAGGAAGCGGGAGGGCCAGCAATGAGCAGTTCTTC. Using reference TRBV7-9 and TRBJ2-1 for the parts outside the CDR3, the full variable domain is DTGVSQNPRHKITKRGQNVTFRCDPISEHNRLYWYRQTLGQGPEFLTYFQNEAQLEKSRLLSDRFSAERPKGSFSTLEIQRTEQGDSAMYLCASSLGSGRASNEQFFGPGTRLTVL.

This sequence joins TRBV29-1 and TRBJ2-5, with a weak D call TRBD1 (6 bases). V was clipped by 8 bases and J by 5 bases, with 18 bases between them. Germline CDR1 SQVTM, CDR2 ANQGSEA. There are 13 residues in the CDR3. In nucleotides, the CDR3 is TGCAGCCTCCAGTCTGGGGGCGGGGAGACCCAGTACTTC. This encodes CSLQSGGGETQYF. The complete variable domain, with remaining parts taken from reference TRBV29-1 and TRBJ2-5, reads SAVISQKPSRDICQRGTSLTIQCQVDSQVTMMFWYRQQPGQSLTLIATANQGSEATYESGFVIDKFPISRPNLTFSTLTVSNMSPEDSSIYLCSLQSGGGETQYFGPGTRLLVL.

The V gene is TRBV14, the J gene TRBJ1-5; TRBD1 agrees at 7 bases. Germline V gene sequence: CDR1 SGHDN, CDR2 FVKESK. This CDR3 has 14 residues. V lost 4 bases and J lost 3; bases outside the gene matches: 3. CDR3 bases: TGTGCCAGCAGCCGGACAGGCCTCAATCAGCCCCAGCATTTT. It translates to CASSRTGLNQPQHF.

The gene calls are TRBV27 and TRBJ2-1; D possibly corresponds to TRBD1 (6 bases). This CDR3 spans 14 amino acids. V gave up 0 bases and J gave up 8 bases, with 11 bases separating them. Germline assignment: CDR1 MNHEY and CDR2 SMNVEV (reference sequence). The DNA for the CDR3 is TGTGCCAGCAGTTTATCGGCCCCAGGGGATGAGCAGTTCTTC. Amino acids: CASSLSAPGDEQFF.

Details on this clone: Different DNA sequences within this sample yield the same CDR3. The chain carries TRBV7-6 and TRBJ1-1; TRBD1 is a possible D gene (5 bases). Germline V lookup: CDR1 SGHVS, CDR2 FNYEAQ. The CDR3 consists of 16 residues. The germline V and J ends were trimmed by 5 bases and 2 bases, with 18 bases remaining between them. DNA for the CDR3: TGTGCCAGCAGCCTTGCCCAGGGCCCTCTTAACACTGAAGCTTTCTTT. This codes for CASSLAQGPLNTEAFF.